These 12 T cell receptor beta chains came from one sample sequenced in a study of blood T cell repertoires in COVID-19. Here immunoSEQ multiplex PCR was the method, and the copy in TCRdb shows in-frame clones only, minus some. There are around 200,000 clones in the sample; about 83% occur only once, and roughly 0.9% lies in the top ten. Sequencing was carried out using peripheral blood. These receptors were obtained from a woman aged 18-30 years who had recovered from COVID-19.

The sample holds a few counts of this clone. The chain has TRBV10-3 and TRBJ2-3; a weak D match, TRBD1 (5 bases). V was clipped by 4 bases and J by 4 bases, with 6 bases between them. CDR1 ENHRY and CDR2 SYGVKD come from the germline V gene. The CDR3 runs to 12 residues. The CDR3 here is CAISGGADTQYF. In DNA, the CDR3 is TGTGCCATCAGTGGGGGCGCAGATACGCAGTATTTT.

The gene calls are TRBV5-4 and TRBJ2-2; D may be TRBD2 (5 bases). Trimming removed 2 bases from V and 2 bases from J, with 7 bases in between. From germline, CDR1 is SGHNT and CDR2 YYREEE (reference sequence). This CDR3 has 14 residues. Written as DNA, the CDR3 is TGTGCCAGCAGCTTACTAGGTAACACCGGGGAGCTGTTTTTT. Protein: CASSLLGNTGELFF.

The rearrangement links TRBV10-3 to TRBJ1-1; 9 bases are a match to TRBD1. Germline V lookup: CDR1 ENHRY, CDR2 SYGVKD. V lost 6 bases, J lost 2 bases, and 10 bases stayed unmatched. This CDR3 contains 16 residues. DNA for the CDR3: TGTGCCATCAGGCCTGAGACAGGGGGACTAAACACTGAAGCTTTCTTT. It yields the protein CAIRPETGGLNTEAFF.

The chain couples TRBV7-8 to TRBJ2-2; 8 positions match TRBD2. V lost 0 bases, J lost 0 bases, and 15 bases stayed unmatched. CDR1 SGHVS and CDR2 FQNEAQ come from the germline V gene. CDR3 length: 21 residues. CDR3: CASSLAREETSVLSNTGELFF. The CDR3 DNA reads as TGTGCCAGCAGCTTAGCGCGGGAGGAGACTAGCGTCCTCTCGAACACCGGGGAGCTGTTTTTT.

The chain recombines TRBV28 with TRBJ2-7; 8 nucleotides line up with TRBD1. V lost 4 bases to trimming and J lost 2 bases; unmatched junction nucleotides: 4. The germline V gene encodes CDR1 MDHEN and CDR2 SYDVKM. The CDR3 length is 14 residues. The CDR3 DNA sequence: TGTGCCAGCAGTTCGGGACAGGCTGCCTACGAGCAGTACGTC. Protein: CASSSGQAAYEQYV.

This chain connects TRBV4-1 to TRBJ1-4; the D is unclear. Germline loops: CDR1 MGHRA, CDR2 YSYEKL. V was cut by 2 bases and J by 3 bases, with 16 bases left in between. The length of the CDR3 is 17 residues. The CDR3 bases are TGCGCCAGCAGCCAACCCACGACGGCAGGATCTAATGAAAAACTGTTTTTT. It yields the protein CASSQPTTAGSNEKLFF.

The J gene is TRBJ2-7, the V gene TRBV19; a possible D gene is TRBD2 (6 bases). This CDR3 is built from 15 residues. Looked up from germline, CDR1 is LNHDA and CDR2 is SQIVND (reference sequence). V lost 4 bases, J lost 4 bases, and 17 bases lay in between. The CDR3 reads CASSSGTLVGYEQYF. The CDR3 nucleotides are TGTGCCAGTAGTAGCGGGACCCTCGTCGGGTACGAGCAGTACTTC.

The table lists this clone with a few counts. DNA of the CDR3: TGTGCCACCAGCAGGCCTAGCGGGAGTGGCTACAATGAGCAGTTCTTC. Amino acids: CATSRPSGSGYNEQFF. V gene TRBV15 combines with J gene TRBJ2-1, with 10 bases lining up with TRBD2. The germline V gene encodes CDR1 LNHNV and CDR2 YYDKDF (reference sequence). The trim removed 3 bases at V and 3 bases at J, leaving 5 bases unmatched. The CDR3 contains 16 residues.

J is TRBJ2-2 and V is TRBV9; D is ambiguous. The V end lost 0 bases, the J end lost 7 bases, and 4 bases lay between the germline ends. This CDR3 spans 12 amino acids. Germline values: CDR1 SGDLS, CDR2 YYNGEE. The CDR3 spells CASSVDGGELFF. The CDR3, as DNA: TGTGCCAGCAGCGTAGACGGCGGGGAGCTGTTTTTT.

The rearrangement joins TRBV5-8 to TRBJ2-7; 9 nucleotides line up with TRBD1. Germline CDR1 SGHTS, CDR2 YDEGEE. The CDR3 consists of 15 residues. V lost 3 bases to trimming and J lost 3 bases; unmatched junction nucleotides: 7. The CDR3 nucleotides are TGTGCCAGCAGCTCCCGGGACAGGGTCCTCTACGAGCAGTACGTC. Translating it yields CASSSRDRVLYEQYV.

The V and J genes are TRBV19 and TRBJ2-4; the D gene is possibly TRBD2 (6 bases). This CDR3 is built from 13 residues. Per the germline V gene, CDR1 is LNHDA and CDR2 is SQIVND (reference sequence). V was clipped by 4 bases and J by 10 bases, with 14 bases between them. This CDR3 reads CASSTPDGSIQYF. The CDR3, as DNA: TGTGCCAGTAGTACCCCGGACGGGAGTATTCAGTACTTC.

This clone was observed a single time. The CDR3 loop reads CASSRGEAISYNEQFF. DNA for the CDR3: TGTGCCAGCTCTCGAGGCGAGGCTATCTCCTACAATGAGCAGTTCTTC. This chain connects TRBV9 to TRBJ2-1; D gene uncertain. Germline values: CDR1 SGDLS, CDR2 YYNGEE. The V gene lost 7 bases and the J gene lost 0 bases, with 17 bases spanning the gap. The CDR3 covers 16 residues.